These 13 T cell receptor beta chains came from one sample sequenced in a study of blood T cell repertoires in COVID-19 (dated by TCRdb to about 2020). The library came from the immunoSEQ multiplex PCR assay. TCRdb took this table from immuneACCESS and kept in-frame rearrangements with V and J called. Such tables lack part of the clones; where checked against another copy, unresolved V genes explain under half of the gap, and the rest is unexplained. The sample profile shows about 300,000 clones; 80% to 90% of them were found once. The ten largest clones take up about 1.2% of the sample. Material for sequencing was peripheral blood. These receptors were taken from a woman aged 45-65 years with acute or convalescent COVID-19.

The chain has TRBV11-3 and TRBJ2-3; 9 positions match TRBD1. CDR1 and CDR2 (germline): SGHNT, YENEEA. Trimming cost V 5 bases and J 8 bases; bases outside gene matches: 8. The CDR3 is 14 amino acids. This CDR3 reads CASSTGQGASTQYF. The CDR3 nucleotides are TGTGCCAGCAGCACGGGACAGGGAGCGAGTACGCAGTATTTT.

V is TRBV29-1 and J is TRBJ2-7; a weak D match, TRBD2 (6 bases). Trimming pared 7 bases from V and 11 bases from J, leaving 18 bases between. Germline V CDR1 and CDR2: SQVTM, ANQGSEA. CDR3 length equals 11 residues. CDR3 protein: CSGGDQREEYF. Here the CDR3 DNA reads TGCAGCGGGGGGGACCAACGGGAAGAGTACTTC.

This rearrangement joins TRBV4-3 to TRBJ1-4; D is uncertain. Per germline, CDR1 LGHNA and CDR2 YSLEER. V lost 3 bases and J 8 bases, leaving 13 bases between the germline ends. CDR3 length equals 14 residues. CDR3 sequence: CASSQAHSEEKLFF. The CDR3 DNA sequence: TGCGCCAGCAGCCAGGCTCATTCAGAAGAAAAACTGTTTTTT.

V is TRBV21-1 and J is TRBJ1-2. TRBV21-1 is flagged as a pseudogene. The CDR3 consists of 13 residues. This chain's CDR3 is CASSPSAGLGYTF. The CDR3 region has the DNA TGTGCCAGCAGCCCAAGCGCGGGTCTTGGCTACACCTTC.

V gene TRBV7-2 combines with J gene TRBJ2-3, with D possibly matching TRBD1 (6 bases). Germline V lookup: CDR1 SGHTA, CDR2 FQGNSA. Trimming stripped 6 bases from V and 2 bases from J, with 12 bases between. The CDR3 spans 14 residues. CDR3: CASSLDRYTDTQYF. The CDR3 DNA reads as TGTGCCAGCAGTCTCGACAGGTACACAGATACGCAGTATTTT.

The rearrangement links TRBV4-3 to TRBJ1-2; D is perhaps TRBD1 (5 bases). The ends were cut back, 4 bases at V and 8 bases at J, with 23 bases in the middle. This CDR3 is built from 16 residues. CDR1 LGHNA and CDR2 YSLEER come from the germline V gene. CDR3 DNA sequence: TGCGCCAGCAGCCCAAGGGGACGGGGGGGGTGCGAGGGCTACACCTTC. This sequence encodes CASSPRGRGGCEGYTF.

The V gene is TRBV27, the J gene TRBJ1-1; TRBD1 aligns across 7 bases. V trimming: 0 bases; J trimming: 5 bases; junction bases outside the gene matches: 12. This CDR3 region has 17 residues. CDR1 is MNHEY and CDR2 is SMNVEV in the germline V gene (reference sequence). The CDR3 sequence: CASSLSLPYRGRTEAFF. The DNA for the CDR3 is TGTGCCAGCAGTTTATCCCTCCCCTACAGGGGCCGGACTGAAGCTTTCTTT.

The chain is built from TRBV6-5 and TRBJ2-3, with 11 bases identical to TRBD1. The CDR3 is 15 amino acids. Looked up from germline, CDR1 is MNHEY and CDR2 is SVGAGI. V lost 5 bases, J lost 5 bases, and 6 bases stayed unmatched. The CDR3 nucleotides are TGTGCCAGCAGTCCCACCGGGACAGGGGGAGATACGCAGTATTTT. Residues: CASSPTGTGGDTQYF.

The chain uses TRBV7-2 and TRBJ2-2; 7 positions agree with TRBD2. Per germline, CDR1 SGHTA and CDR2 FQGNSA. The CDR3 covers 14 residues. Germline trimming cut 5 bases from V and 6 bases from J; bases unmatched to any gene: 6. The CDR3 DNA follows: TGTGCCAGCAGCACTGGGAGGGGCCCCGGGGAGCTGTTTTTT. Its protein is CASSTGRGPGELFF.

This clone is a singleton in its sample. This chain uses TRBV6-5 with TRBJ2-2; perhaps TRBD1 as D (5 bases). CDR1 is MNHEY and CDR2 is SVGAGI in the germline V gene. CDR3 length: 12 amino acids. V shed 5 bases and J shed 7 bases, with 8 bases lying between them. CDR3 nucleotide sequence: TGTGCCAGCAGTCCAGGGCACGGGGAGCTGTTTTTT. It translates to CASSPGHGELFF.

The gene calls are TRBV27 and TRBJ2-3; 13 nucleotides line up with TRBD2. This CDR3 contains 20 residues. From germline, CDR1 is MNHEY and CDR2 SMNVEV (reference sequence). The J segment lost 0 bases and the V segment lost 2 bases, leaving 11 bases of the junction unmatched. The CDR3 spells CASSLPGLAGAHTSTDTQYF. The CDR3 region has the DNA TGTGCCAGCAGTTTACCCGGACTAGCGGGGGCTCACACTAGCACAGATACGCAGTATTTT.

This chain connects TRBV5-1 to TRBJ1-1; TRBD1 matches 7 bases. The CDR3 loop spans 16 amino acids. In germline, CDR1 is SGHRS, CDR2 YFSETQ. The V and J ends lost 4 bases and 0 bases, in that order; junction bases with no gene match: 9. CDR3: CASSRGDSPLNTEAFF. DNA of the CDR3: TGCGCCAGCAGCAGGGGGGACAGTCCATTGAACACTGAAGCTTTCTTT.

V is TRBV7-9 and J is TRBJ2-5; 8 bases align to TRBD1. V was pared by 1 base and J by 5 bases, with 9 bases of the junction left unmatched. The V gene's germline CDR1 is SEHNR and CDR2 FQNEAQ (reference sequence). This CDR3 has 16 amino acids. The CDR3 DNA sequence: TGTGCCAGCAGCTTAGGAGGACAGGGCTTGGGGGAGACCCAGTACTTC. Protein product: CASSLGGQGLGETQYF.